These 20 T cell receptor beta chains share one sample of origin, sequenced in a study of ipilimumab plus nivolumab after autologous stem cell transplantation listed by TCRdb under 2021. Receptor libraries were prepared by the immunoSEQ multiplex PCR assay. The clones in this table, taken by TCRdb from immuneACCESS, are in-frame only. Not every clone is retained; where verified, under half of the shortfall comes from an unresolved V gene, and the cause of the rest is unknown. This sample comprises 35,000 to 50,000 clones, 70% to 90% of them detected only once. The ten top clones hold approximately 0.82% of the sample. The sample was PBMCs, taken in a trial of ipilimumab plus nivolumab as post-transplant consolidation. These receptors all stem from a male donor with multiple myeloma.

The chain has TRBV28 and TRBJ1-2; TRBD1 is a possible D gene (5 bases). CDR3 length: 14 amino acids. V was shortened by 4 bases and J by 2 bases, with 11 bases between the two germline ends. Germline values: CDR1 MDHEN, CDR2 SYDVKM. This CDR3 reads CASSSLGGNYGYTF. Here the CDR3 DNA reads TGTGCCAGCAGTTCCCTCGGGGGGAACTATGGCTACACCTTC.

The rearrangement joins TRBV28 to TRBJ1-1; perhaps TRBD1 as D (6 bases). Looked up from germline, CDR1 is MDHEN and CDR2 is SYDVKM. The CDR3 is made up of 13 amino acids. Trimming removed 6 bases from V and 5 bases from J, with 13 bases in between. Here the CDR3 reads CASRTGMRTEAFF. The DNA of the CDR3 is TGTGCCAGCAGGACAGGCATGAGAACTGAAGCTTTCTTT.

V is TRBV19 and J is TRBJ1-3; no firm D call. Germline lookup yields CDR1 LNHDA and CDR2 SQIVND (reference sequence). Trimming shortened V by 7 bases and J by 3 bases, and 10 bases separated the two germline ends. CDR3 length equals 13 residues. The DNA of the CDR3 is TGTGCCAGTACCTCGTTCGATGGAAACACCATATATTTT. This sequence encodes CASTSFDGNTIYF.

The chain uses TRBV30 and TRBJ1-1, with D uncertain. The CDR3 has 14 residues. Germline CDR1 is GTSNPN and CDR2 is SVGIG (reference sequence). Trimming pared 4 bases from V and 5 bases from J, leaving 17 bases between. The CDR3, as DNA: TGTGCCTGGAATCAAAAACCCTTTGGTACTGAAGCTTTCTTT. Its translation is CAWNQKPFGTEAFF. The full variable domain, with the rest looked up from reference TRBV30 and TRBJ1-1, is SQTIHQWPATLVQPVGSPLSLECTVEGTSNPNLYWYRQAAGRGLQLLFYSVGIGQISSEVPQNLSASRPQDRQFILSSKKLLLSDSGFYLCAWNQKPFGTEAFFGQGTRLTVV.

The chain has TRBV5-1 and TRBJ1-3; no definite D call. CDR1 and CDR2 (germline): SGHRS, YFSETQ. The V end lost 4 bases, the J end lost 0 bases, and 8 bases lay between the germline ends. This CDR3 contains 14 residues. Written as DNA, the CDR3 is TGCGCCAGCAGCCCATCCCTCTCTGGAAACACCATATATTTT. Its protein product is CASSPSLSGNTIYF.

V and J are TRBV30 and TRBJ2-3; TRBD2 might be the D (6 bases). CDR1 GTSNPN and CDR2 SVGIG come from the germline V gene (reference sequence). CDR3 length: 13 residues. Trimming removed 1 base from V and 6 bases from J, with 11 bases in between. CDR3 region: CAWSANAGDTQYF. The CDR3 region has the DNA TGTGCCTGGAGTGCCAATGCGGGGGATACGCAGTATTTT.

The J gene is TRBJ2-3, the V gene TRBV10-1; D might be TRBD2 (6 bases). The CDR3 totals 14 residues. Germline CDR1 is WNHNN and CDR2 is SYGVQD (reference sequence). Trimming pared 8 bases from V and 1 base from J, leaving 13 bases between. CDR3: CASPRRRGTDTQYF. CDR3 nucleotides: TGCGCCAGCCCCCGGCGGAGGGGCACAGATACGCAGTATTTT.

The CDR3 DNA sequence: TGTGCCAGCACCCCAACAGGGTTCAGGGCCAACGTCCTGACTTTC. Protein sequence: CASTPTGFRANVLTF. This chain links TRBV6-6 with TRBJ2-6, with D maybe TRBD1 (6 bases). CDR3 length: 15 amino acids. Germline values: CDR1 MNHNY, CDR2 SVGAGI (reference sequence). Trimming pared 7 bases from V and 5 bases from J, leaving 15 bases between.

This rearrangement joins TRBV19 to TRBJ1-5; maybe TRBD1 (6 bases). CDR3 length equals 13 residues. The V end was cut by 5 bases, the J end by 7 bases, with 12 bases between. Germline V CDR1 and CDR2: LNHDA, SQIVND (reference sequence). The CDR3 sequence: CASSPGVGQPQHF. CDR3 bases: TGTGCCAGTAGTCCAGGGGTAGGGCAGCCCCAGCATTTT.

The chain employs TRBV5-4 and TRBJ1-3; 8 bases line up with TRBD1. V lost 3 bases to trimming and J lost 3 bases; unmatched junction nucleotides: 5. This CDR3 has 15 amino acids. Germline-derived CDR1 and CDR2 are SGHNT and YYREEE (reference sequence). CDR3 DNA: TGTGCCAGCAGCTGGCTCAGGGGGCGTGGAAACACCATATATTTT. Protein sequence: CASSWLRGRGNTIYF.

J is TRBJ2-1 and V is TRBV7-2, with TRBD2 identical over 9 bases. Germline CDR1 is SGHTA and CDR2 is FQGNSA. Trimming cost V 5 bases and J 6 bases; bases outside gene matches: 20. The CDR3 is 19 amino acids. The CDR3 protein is CASSETIVTSGNLGNEQFF. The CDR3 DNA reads TGTGCCAGCAGCGAGACCATAGTGACTAGCGGAAACCTCGGCAATGAGCAGTTCTTC.

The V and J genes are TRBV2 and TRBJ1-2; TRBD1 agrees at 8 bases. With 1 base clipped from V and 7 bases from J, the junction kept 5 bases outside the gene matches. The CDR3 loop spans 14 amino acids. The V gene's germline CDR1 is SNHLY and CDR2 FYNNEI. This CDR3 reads CASSEGQGAGGYTF. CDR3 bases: TGTGCCAGCAGTGAAGGGCAGGGGGCAGGTGGCTACACCTTC.

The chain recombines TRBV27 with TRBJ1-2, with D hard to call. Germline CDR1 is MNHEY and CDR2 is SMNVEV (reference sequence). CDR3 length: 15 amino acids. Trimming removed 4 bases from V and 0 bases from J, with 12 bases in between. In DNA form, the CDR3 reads TGTGCCAGCAGTTCCGGTACCGGGGCTAACTATGGCTACACCTTC. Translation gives CASSSGTGANYGYTF.

The CDR3 sequence is CASSLVSGGFAYEQYF. CDR3 bases: TGTGCCAGCAGCTTAGTTTCAGGGGGTTTTGCCTACGAGCAGTACTTC. The chain has TRBV7-6 and TRBJ2-7, with 7 bases matching TRBD1. V shed 1 base and J 2 bases; nucleotides not matched to a gene: 8. This CDR3 spans 16 amino acids. The germline CDR1 and CDR2 sequences are SGHVS and FNYEAQ.

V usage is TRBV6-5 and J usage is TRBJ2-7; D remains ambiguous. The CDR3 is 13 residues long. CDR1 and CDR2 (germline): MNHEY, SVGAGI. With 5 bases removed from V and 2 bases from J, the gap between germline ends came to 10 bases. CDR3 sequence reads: CASSNQNTYEQYF. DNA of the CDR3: TGTGCCAGCAGTAACCAAAATACCTACGAGCAGTACTTC.

The CDR3 is CASSVEQGWITDTQYF. CDR3 DNA sequence: TGTGCCAGCAGCGTAGAACAGGGATGGATTACAGATACGCAGTATTTT. The genes are TRBV9 and TRBJ2-3; the D gene is possibly TRBD1 (6 bases). The ends were cut back, 0 bases at V and 3 bases at J, with 14 bases in the middle. Germline V lookup: CDR1 SGDLS, CDR2 YYNGEE. The CDR3 contains 16 residues.

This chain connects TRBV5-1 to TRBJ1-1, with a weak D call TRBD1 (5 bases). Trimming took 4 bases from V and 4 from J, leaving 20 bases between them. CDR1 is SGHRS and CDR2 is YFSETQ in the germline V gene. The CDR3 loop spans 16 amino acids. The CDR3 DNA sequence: TGCGCCAGCAGCCCCTCTGGGCAGGGCTGGGGCACTGAAGCTTTCTTT. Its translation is CASSPSGQGWGTEAFF.

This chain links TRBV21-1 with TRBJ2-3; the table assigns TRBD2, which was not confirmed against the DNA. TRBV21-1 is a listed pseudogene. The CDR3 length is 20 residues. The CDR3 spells CASSIGTSGGACFGTDTQYF. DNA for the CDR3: TGTGCCAGCAGCATCGGGACTAGCGGGGGGGCCTGTTTTGGCACAGATACGCAGTATTTT.

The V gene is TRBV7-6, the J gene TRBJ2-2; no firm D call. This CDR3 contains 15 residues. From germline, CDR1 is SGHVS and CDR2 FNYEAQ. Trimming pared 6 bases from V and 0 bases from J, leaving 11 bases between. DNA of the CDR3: TGTGCCAGCAGTCCCGGGTCATCGAACACCGGGGAGCTGTTTTTT. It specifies CASSPGSSNTGELFF. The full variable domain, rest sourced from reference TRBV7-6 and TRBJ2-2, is GAGVSQSPRYKVTKRGQDVALRCDPISGHVSLYWYRQALGQGPEFLTYFNYEAQQDKSGLPNDRFSAERPEGSISTLTIQRTEQRDSAMYRCASSPGSSNTGELFFGEGSRLTVL.

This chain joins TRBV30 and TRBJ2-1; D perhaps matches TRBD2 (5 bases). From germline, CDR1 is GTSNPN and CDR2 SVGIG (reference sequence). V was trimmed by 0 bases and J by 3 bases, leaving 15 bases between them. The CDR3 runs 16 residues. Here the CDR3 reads CAWSVQSGSIYNEQFF. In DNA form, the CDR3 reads TGTGCCTGGAGTGTACAGAGCGGATCCATCTACAATGAGCAGTTCTTC.